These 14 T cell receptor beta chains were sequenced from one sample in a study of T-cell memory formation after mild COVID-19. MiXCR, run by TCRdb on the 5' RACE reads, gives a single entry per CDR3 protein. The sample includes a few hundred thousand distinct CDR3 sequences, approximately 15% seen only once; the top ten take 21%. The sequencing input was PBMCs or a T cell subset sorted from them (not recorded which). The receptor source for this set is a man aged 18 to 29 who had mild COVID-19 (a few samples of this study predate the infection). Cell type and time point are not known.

The CDR3 nucleotides are TGTGCCAGCAGGCAGCCGGGACTATTGAACAATGAGCAGTTCTTC. This gives the protein CASRQPGLLNNEQFF. The chain couples TRBV12-3 or TRBV12-4 to TRBJ2-1; 7 nucleotides match TRBD2. Trimming removed 6 bases from V and 5 bases from J; junction bases left unmatched: 10. This CDR3 has 15 residues.

Here the CDR3 DNA reads TGTGCCAGCAGCCTTTACGGACCCACGACAGATACGCAGTATTTT. Encoded protein: CASSLYGPTTDTQYF. The rearrangement links TRBV9 to TRBJ2-3; no reliable D call. The CDR3 has 15 residues. Trimming left V 4 bases short and J 3 bases short, with 15 bases between. Germline V gives CDR1 SGDLS, CDR2 YYNGEE. Together with reference TRBV9 and TRBJ2-3, the CDR3 gives the full variable domain: DSGVTQTPKHLITATGQRVTLRCSPRSGDLSVYWYQQSLDQGLQFLIQYYNGEERAKGNILERFSAQQFPDLHSELNLSSLELGDSALYFCASSLYGPTTDTQYFGPGTRLTVL.

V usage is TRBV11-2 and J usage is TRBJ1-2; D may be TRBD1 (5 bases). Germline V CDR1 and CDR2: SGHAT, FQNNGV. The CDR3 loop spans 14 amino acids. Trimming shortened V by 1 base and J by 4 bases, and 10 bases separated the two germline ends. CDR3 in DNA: TGTGCCAGCAGCTTAGTTTCAGGGACCTATGGCTACACCTTC. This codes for CASSLVSGTYGYTF.

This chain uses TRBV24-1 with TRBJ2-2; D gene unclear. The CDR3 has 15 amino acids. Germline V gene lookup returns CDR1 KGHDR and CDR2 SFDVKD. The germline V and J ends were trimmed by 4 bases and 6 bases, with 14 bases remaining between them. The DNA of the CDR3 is TGTGCCACCAGTGACTCCAGAAAACCCCCCGGGGAGCTGTTTTTT. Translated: CATSDSRKPPGELFF.

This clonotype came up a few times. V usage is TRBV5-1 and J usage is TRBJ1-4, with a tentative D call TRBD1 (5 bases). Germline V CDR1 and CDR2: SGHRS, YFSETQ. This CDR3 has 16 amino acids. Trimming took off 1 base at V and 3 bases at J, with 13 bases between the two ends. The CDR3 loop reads CASSLQGMTANEKLFF. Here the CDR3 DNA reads TGCGCCAGCAGCTTGCAGGGCATGACGGCTAATGAAAAACTGTTTTTT.

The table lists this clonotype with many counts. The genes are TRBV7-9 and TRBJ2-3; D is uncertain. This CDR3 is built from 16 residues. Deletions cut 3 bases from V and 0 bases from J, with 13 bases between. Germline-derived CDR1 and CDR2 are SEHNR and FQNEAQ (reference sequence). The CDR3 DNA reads TGTGCCAGCAGCTTTTATCTTACATCCAGCACAGATACGCAGTATTTT. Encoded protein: CASSFYLTSSTDTQYF. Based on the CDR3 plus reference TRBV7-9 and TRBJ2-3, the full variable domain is DTGVSQNPRHKITKRGQNVTFRCDPISEHNRLYWYRQTLGQGPEFLTYFQNEAQLEKSRLLSDRFSAERPKGSFSTLEIQRTEQGDSAMYLCASSFYLTSSTDTQYFGPGTRLTVL.

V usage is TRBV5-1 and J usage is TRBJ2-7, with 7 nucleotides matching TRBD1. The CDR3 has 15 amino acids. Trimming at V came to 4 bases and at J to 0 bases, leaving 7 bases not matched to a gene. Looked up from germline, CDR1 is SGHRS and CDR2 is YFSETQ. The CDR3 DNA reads TGCGCCAGCAGCGCCGGGACAGCGAGCTCCTACGAGCAGTACTTC. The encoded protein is CASSAGTASSYEQYF.

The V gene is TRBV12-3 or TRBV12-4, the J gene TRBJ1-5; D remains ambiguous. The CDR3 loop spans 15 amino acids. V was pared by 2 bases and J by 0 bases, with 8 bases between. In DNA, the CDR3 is TGTGCCAGCAGTTTAAGACCGAATAGCAATCAGCCCCAGCATTTT. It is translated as CASSLRPNSNQPQHF.

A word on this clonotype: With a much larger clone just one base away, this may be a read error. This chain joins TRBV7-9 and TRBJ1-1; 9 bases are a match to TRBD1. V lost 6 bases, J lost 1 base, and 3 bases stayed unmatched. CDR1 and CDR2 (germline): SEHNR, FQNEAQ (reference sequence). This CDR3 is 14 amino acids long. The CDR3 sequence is CASREQGANTEAFF. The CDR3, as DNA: TGTGCCAGCAGGGAACAGGGGGCGAACACTGAAGCTTTCTTT. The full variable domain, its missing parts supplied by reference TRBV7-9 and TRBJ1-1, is DTGVSQNPRHKITKRGQNVTFRCDPISEHNRLYWYRQTLGQGPEFLTYFQNEAQLEKSRLLSDRFSAERPKGSFSTLEIQRTEQGDSAMYLCASREQGANTEAFFGQGTRLTVV.

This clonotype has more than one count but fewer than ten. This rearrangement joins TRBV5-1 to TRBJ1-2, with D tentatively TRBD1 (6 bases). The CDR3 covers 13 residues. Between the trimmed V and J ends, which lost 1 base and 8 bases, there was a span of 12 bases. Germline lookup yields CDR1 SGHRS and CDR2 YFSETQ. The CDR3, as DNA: TGCGCCAGCAGCTTGTTTAGGGGGTACGGCTACACCTTC. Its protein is CASSLFRGYGYTF.

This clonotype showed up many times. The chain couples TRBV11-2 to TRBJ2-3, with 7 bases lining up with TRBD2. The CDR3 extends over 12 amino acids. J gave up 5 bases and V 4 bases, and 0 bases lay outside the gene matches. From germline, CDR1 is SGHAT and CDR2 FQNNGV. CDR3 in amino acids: CASSSGGDTQYF. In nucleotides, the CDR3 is TGTGCCAGCAGCTCGGGGGGAGATACGCAGTATTTT.

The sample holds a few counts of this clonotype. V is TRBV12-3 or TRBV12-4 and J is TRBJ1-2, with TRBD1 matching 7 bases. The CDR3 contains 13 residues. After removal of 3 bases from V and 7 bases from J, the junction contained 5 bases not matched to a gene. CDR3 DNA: TGTGCCAGCAGTTTTGAGGGGGCTCGTGGCTACACCTTC. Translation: CASSFEGARGYTF.

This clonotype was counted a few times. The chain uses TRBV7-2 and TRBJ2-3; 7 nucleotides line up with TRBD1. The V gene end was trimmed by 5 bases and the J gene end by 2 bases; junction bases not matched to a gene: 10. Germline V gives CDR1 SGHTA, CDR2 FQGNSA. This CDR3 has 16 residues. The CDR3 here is CASSLRGTVTTDTQYF. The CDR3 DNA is TGTGCCAGCAGCCTTAGGGGGACAGTGACCACAGATACGCAGTATTTT.

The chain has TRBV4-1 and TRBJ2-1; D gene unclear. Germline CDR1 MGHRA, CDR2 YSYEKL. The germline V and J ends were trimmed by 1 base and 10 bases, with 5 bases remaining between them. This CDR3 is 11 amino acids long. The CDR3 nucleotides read TGCGCCAGCAGCCAAGGAGACGAGCAGTTCTTC. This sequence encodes CASSQGDEQFF.